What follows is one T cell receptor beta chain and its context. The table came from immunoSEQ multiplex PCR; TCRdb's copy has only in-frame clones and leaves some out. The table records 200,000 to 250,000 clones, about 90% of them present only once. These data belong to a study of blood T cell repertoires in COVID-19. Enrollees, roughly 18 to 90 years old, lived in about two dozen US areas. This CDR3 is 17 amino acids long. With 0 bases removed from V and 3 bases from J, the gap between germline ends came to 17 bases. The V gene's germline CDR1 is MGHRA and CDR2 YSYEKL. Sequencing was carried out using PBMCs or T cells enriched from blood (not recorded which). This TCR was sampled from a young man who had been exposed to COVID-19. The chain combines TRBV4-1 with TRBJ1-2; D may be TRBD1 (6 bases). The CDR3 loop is CASSQEFGTGRDYGYTF. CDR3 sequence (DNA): TGCGCCAGCAGCCAAGAGTTTGGAACAGGGAGAGACTATGGCTACACCTTC.